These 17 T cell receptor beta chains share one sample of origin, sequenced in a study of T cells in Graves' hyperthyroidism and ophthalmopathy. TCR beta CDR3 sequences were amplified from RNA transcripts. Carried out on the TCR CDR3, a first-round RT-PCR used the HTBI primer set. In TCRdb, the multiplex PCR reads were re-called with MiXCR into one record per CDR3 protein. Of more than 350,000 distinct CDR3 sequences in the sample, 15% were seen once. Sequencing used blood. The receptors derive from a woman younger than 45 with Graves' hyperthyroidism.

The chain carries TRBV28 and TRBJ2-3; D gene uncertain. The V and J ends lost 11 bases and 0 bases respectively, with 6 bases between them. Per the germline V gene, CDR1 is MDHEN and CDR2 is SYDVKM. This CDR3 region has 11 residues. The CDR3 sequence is CAGSSTDTQYF. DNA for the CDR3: TGTGCCGGAAGTAGCACAGATACGCAGTATTTT.

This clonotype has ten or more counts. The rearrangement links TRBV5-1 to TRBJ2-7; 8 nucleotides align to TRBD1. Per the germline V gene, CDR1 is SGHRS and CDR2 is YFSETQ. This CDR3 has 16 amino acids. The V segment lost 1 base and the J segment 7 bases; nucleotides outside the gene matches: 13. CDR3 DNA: TGCGCCAGCAGCTTGAGGACCCAGGGGGCGCCAGGGGAGCAGTACTTC. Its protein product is CASSLRTQGAPGEQYF.

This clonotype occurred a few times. This CDR3 reads CASSSGTSGGLAKNIQYF. The CDR3 region has the DNA TGTGCCAGCAGTTCCGGGACTAGCGGAGGTCTAGCCAAAAACATTCAGTACTTC. This rearrangement joins TRBV6-2 or TRBV6-3 to TRBJ2-4; 11 nucleotides match TRBD2. Germline V gene lookup returns CDR1 MNHEY and CDR2 SVGEGT. The trim removed 4 bases at V and 0 bases at J, leaving 8 bases unmatched. The length of the CDR3 is 18 residues.

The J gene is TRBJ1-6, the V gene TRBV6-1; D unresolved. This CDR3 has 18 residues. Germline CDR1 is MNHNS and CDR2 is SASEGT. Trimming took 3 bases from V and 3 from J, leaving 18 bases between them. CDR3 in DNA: TGTGCCAGCAGTGAGTGGAAGGCAGAACCTTTCTATAATTCACCCCTCCACTTT. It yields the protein CASSEWKAEPFYNSPLHF.

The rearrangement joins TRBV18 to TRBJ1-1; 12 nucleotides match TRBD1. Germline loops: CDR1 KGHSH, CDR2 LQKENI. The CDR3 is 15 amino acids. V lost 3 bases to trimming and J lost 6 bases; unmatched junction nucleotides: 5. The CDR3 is CASSPGTGGASEAFF. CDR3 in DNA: TGTGCCAGCTCACCGGGGACAGGGGGCGCGTCTGAAGCTTTCTTT.

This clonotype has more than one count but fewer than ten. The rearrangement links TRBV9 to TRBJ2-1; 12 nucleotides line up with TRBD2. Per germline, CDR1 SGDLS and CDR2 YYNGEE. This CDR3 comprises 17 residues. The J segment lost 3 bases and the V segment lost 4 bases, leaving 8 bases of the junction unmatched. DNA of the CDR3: TGTGCCAGCAGCCTCGGACTAGCGGGGAGAAACTACAATGAGCAGTTCTTC. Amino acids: CASSLGLAGRNYNEQFF.

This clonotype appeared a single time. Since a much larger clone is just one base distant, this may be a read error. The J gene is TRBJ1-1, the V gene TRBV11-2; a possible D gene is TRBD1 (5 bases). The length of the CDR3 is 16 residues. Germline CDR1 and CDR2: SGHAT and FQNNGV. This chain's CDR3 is CASSLAQVRGGTEVFF. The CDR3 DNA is TGTGCCAGCAGCTTGGCTCAGGTCCGGGGCGGAACTGAAGTTTTCTTT.

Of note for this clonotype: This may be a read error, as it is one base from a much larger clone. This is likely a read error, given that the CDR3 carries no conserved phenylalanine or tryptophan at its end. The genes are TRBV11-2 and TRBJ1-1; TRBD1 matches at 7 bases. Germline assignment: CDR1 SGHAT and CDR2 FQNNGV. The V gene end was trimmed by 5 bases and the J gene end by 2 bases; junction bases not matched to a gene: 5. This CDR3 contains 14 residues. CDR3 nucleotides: TGTGCCAGCAGCCAGGGACAGCCAAACACTGAAGCTTTCCTT. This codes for CASSQGQPNTEAFL.

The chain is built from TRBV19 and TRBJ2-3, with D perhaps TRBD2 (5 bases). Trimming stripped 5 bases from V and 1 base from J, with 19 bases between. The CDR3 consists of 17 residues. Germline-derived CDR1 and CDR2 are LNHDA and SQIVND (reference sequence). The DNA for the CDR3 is TGTGCCAGTAGTCCTCGGGGTTCGGGCGCCCGCACAGATACGCAGTATTTT. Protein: CASSPRGSGARTDTQYF.

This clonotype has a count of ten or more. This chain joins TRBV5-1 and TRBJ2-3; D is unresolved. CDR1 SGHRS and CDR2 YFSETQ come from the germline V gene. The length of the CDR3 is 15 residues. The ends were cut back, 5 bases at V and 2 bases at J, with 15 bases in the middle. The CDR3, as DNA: TGCGCCAGCAGGATTGGTACTCGCCACACAGATACGCAGTATTTT. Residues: CASRIGTRHTDTQYF.

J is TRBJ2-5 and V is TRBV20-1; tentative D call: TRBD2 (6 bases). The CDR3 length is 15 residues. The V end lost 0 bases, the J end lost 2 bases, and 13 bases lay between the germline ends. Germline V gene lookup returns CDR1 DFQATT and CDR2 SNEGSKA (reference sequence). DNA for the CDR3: TGCAGTGCTAGAGATTGGCGGAGGGTTCAAGAGACCCAGTACTTC. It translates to CSARDWRRVQETQYF.

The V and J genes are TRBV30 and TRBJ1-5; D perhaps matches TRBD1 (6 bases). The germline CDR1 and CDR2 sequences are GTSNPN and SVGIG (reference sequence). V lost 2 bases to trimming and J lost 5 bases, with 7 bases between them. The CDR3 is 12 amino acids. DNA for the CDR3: TGTGCCTGGAGTCCAGGGGATCAGCCCCAGCATTTT. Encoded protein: CAWSPGDQPQHF.

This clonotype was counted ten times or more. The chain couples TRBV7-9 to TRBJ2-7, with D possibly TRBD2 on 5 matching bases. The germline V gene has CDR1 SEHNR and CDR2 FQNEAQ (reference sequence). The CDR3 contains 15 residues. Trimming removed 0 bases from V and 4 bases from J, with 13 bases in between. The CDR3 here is CASSLAGGSTYEQYF. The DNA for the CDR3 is TGTGCCAGCAGCTTAGCGGGTGGGAGCACGTACGAGCAGTACTTC. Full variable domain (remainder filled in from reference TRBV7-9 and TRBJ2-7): DTGVSQNPRHKITKRGQNVTFRCDPISEHNRLYWYRQTLGQGPEFLTYFQNEAQLEKSRLLSDRFSAERPKGSFSTLEIQRTEQGDSAMYLCASSLAGGSTYEQYFGPGTRLTVT.

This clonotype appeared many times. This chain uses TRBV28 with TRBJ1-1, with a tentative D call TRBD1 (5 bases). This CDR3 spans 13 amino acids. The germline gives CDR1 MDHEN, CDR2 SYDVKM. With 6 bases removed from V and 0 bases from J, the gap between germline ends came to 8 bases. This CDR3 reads CASSDSVNTEAFF. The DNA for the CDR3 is TGTGCCAGCAGCGACAGTGTGAACACTGAAGCTTTCTTT.

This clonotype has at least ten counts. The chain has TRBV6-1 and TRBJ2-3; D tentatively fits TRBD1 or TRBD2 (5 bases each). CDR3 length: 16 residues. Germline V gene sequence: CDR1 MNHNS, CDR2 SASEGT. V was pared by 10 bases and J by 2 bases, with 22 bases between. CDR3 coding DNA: TGTGCCACCGATCTCATGGAAGGGACCAACACAGATACGCAGTATTTT. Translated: CATDLMEGTNTDTQYF.

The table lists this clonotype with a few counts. CDR3 coding DNA: TGTGCCGCTTCTTGGGCGCGCTTAGGGGACAGGGGGCCGGCTAATGAAAAACTGTTTTTT. It specifies CAASWARLGDRGPANEKLFF. This chain uses TRBV7-9 with TRBJ1-4, with 12 bases identical to TRBD1. The CDR3 covers 20 residues. CDR1 and CDR2 (germline): SEHNR, FQNEAQ (reference sequence). Unmatched junction bases numbered 22, after V lost 11 bases and J lost 3 bases.

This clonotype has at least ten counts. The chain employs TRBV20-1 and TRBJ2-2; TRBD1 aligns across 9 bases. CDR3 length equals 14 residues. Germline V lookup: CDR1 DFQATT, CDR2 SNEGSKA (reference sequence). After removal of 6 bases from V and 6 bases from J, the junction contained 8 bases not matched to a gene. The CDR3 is CSARSGTGSGELFF. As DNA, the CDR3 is TGCAGTGCGCGATCCGGGACAGGGTCCGGGGAGCTGTTTTTT.